This T cell receptor (beta chain) originates from a study of post-analysis software for immune sequencing data. Study observations and caveats: The F measure placed samples prepared in the same batch into strongly shared clusters. Included in a set of roughly five TRBV segments more frequent in patients than controls were TRBV5-6, TRBV5-1 and TRBV20-1. A significant reduction in normalized Chao1 diversity was observed in multiple sclerosis patients versus controls.

CDR3 length: 16 residues. The library was made from cDNA and included unique molecular identifiers. Approximately 550,000 cDNA molecules came from 1 to 10 million T cells. Via MiXCR, TCRdb re-called the PCR reads, giving one row per CDR3 protein. This sample has some 260,000 distinct CDR3 sequences, with 30% to 45% found just once. A word on this clonotype: Antigen specificity is unknown. Compared with germline, one end of the junction differs, possibly owing to a read error.

This chain connects TRBV12-3 or TRBV12-4 to TRBJ1-1; 9 nucleotides align to TRBD1. The receptor was derived from a girl aged 10 to 17 with multiple sclerosis. Specimen: blood. CDR3 bases: TGTGCCAGCGGACCCGACAGGGGGGAGAGGAACACTGAAGTTTTCTTT. It is translated as CASGPDRGERNTEVFF.